This TCR beta chain is from a study of T cell clonotyping in hematopoietic cell transplantation. Profiling relied on immunoSEQ multiplex PCR, and the TCRdb table lists in-frame clones only, not all of them. The sample lists approximately 5,700 clones, around 78% occurring once. Comments on this clone: Antigen: not known.

Trimming removed 6 bases from V and 3 bases from J; junction bases left unmatched: 10. The CDR3 has 16 amino acids. Germline V gene lookup returns CDR1 LNHDA and CDR2 SQIVND (reference sequence). General study results and limits: At the given depth, recipient repertoires were over 95% de novo clonotypes. CD4 and CD8 repertoire contributions could not be separated without sorting.

The clonotype was recovered from a male patient between 55 and 70 years old who had an allogeneic stem cell transplant, so T cells may come from the graft donor. Some clones in this sample may be carry-over from other donors' samples. V and J are TRBV19 and TRBJ2-7; 11 positions match TRBD1. Sequenced here: peripheral blood mononuclear cells, sampled 100 days after allogeneic stem cell transplant. The CDR3 region is CASSPRPGQGDYEQYF. The CDR3 DNA reads as TGTGCCAGTAGCCCCCGGCCGGGACAGGGGGACTACGAGCAGTACTTC.